Listed below are T cell receptor beta chains from one sample, sequenced in a study of T-cell memory formation after mild COVID-19. In TCRdb, the 5' RACE reads were re-called with MiXCR into one record per CDR3 protein. The sample carries around 150,000 distinct CDR3 sequences, more than 14% recorded once. Input material: PBMCs or a T cell subset sorted from them (not recorded which). These receptors were taken from an adult woman who had mild COVID-19 (a few samples of this study predate the infection). Cell type and time point are not known. The CDR3 runs from the conserved cysteine through the conserved F or W. Each record gives: V gene, CDR3 length, J gene, D gene, clone size, CDR3 DNA, CDR3 protein. The D gene is left open where the match is weak. Clone size appears in some rows only: once, few, many, or a class for an expanded clone.

TRBV7-2	14	TRBJ2-1	.	.	TGTGCCAGCAGCTTAGTTTCTAGCCCCCTTGAGCAGTTCTTC	CASSLVSSPLEQFF
TRBV5-1	14	TRBJ2-1	.	few	TGCGCCAGCAGCCAACTCGACCAGTACAATGAGCAGTTCTTC	CASSQLDQYNEQFF
TRBV10-3	13	TRBJ1-4	TRBD1	.	TGTGCCATCGCCGGGACAGACAATGAAAAACTGTTTTTT	CAIAGTDNEKLFF
TRBV30	16	TRBJ2-7	.	few	TGTGCCTGGAGTGTAGATAACACCGGACAGCCCTACGAGCAGTACTTC	CAWSVDNTGQPYEQYF
TRBV12-3/TRBV12-4	14	TRBJ2-1	TRBD2	.	TGTGCCAGCAGTTTGGGGACTAGATGGAATGAGCAGTTCTTC	CASSLGTRWNEQFF
TRBV7-2	13	TRBJ2-3	.	few	TGTGCCAGCAGCCGGGCCTTCACAGATACGCAGTATTTT	CASSRAFTDTQYF
TRBV27	16	TRBJ2-3	.	few	TGTGCCAGCAGTTTAAAGTCATCGCTCGGCGGGGCTACGCAGTATTTT	CASSLKSSLGGATQYF
TRBV4-1	17	TRBJ1-2	.	few	TGCGCCAGCAGCCAACAAGGGAGGACGGAGGTAGCCTATGGCTACACCTTC	CASSQQGRTEVAYGYTF
TRBV7-2	16	TRBJ2-3	TRBD2	few	TGTGCCAGCAGCTTAAATCCGGGAGGGAGCACAGATACGCAGTATTTT	CASSLNPGGSTDTQYF
TRBV19	18	TRBJ2-3	.	once	TGTGCCAGTATTAAAACGGCCGGGACTTCTCTAACCCTGGATACGCAGTATTTT	CASIKTAGTSLTLDTQYF
TRBV4-1	17	TRBJ2-7	.	few	TGCGCCAGCAGCCAAGAACGTTTCCCGGGCACCTCCTACGAGCAGTACTTC	CASSQERFPGTSYEQYF
TRBV11-3	16	TRBJ2-1	.	few	TGTGCCAGCAGCTTAGTGGAGGTTTGGTCCTACAATGAGCAGTTCTTC	CASSLVEVWSYNEQFF
TRBV10-3	12	TRBJ2-3	.	.	TGTGCCATCACAGGGGACACAGATACGCAGTATTTT	CAITGDTDTQYF
TRBV13	15	TRBJ2-7	TRBD1	few	TGTGCCAGCAGCTTAGCCGGACAGGGGCTCGACGAGCAGTACTTC	CASSLAGQGLDEQYF
TRBV30	13	TRBJ2-7	.	.	TGTGCCTACTCCCCAGACAGTTTCTACGAGCAGTACTTC	CAYSPDSFYEQYF
TRBV3-1	12	TRBJ2-7	.	.	TGTGCCAGCAGCCAAGCGTATTACGAGCAGTACTTC	CASSQAYYEQYF
TRBV30	15	TRBJ2-3	.	few	TGTGCCTGGAGTGTACACACCGCTCCAACAGATACGCAGTATTTT	CAWSVHTAPTDTQYF
TRBV9	15	TRBJ1-4	.	few	TGTGCCAGCAGCGTAGCCGGCCGGGGGGACGAAAAACTGTTTTTT	CASSVAGRGDEKLFF
TRBV20-1	12	TRBJ2-1	.	.	TGCAGTGCTATGGGTGCCTACAATGAGCAGTTCTTC	CSAMGAYNEQFF
TRBV5-1	15	TRBJ2-7	TRBD1	.	TGCGCCAGCAGCTTGGGACAGGGGAAGAGTGACGAGCAGTACTTC	CASSLGQGKSDEQYF
TRBV20-1	11	TRBJ2-7	.	.	TGCAGTGCTACAGTGTCCTACGAGCAGTACTTC	CSATVSYEQYF
TRBV12-3/TRBV12-4	16	TRBJ2-5	TRBD2	.	TGTGCCAGCAGTTTAGCGCGGGGACTAGCTGGTGAGACCCAGTACTTC	CASSLARGLAGETQYF